These 22 T cell receptor beta chains came from one sample sequenced in a study of CD8 T cells in ankylosing spondylitis. A single record per CDR3 protein comes from TCRdb applying MiXCR to the 5' RACE reads. The table shows around 150,000 distinct CDR3 sequences, with roughly 6.6% occurring only once. The sequencing sample was made of blood, either unsorted or a sorted T cell fraction (not recorded which). These receptors all stem from a female donor with ankylosing spondylitis or in good health (not recorded which).

This clonotype has a count of ten or more. The chain uses TRBV29-1 and TRBJ1-2; a possible D gene is TRBD1 (5 bases). V was clipped by 7 bases and J by 7 bases, with 19 bases between them. The CDR3 sequence is 13 residues long. Germline CDR1 and CDR2: SQVTM and ANQGSEA. The CDR3 here is CSGALTDFSGYTF. The CDR3 nucleotides read TGCAGCGGTGCATTGACAGACTTTAGTGGCTACACCTTC.

At least ten counts were recorded for this clonotype. The chain has TRBV7-2 and TRBJ1-5; D is unclear. The CDR3 is 15 residues long. CDR1 and CDR2 (germline): SGHTA, FQGNSA. V lost 1 base and J 7 bases, leaving 14 bases between the germline ends. The CDR3 bases are TGTGCCAGCAGCTTAGATGGTGGAGGGCCCCAGCCCCAGCATTTT. It codes for CASSLDGGGPQPQHF.

Comments on this clonotype: This could be a read error, since a much larger clone is one nucleotide away. This rearrangement joins TRBV18 to TRBJ2-4, with 7 bases lining up with TRBD2. This CDR3 is built from 15 residues. Germline V gene lookup returns CDR1 KGHSH and CDR2 LQKENI. CDR3 in amino acids: CACSPAGELKNIQYF. The DNA for the CDR3 is TGTGCCTGCTCACCCGCGGGAGAATTAAAAAACATTCAGTACTTC.

This clonotype came up many times. The rearrangement joins TRBV29-1 to TRBJ2-5, with D possibly being TRBD1 (8 bases). This CDR3 spans 13 amino acids. Trimming stripped 6 bases from V and 5 bases from J, with 16 bases between. The germline V gene encodes CDR1 SQVTM and CDR2 ANQGSEA. The CDR3 reads CSVDRAGRETQYF. The DNA for the CDR3 is TGCAGCGTGGACAGGGCCGGGAGGGAGACCCAGTACTTC.

This clonotype was seen ten or more times. This chain joins TRBV12-3 or TRBV12-4 and TRBJ2-3, with a weak D call TRBD2 (6 bases). The CDR3 is 14 residues long. The V end lost 5 bases, the J end lost 9 bases, and 18 bases lay between the germline ends. For the CDR3, the DNA is TGTGCCAGCAGTCCAAGCGGGTGGTCTACAACGCAGTATTTT. Residues: CASSPSGWSTTQYF.

Many counts were recorded for this clonotype. This chain uses TRBV3-1 with TRBJ1-2, with no clear D. The V gene's germline CDR1 is LGHDT and CDR2 YNNKEL (reference sequence). V was shortened by 0 bases and J by 11 bases, with 13 bases between the two germline ends. The CDR3 contains 13 residues. The CDR3 here is CASSQDLSSGYTF. DNA for the CDR3: TGTGCCAGCAGCCAAGATCTCTCCAGTGGGTACACCTTC. The variable domain in full, completed from reference TRBV3-1 and TRBJ1-2, reads DTAVSQTPKYLVTQMGNDKSIKCEQNLGHDTMYWYKQDSKKFLKIMFSYNNKELIINETVPNRFSPKSPDKAHLNLHINSLELGDSAVYFCASSQDLSSGYTFGSGTRLTVV.

This clonotype was recorded many times. V is TRBV20-1 and J is TRBJ1-4; 7 bases align to TRBD1. This CDR3 has 15 amino acids. In germline, CDR1 is DFQATT, CDR2 SNEGSKA (reference sequence). J gave up 7 bases and V 3 bases, and 11 bases lay outside the gene matches. The chain's CDR3 is CSASPRTGGGEKLFF. DNA for the CDR3: TGCAGTGCTAGTCCCCGGACAGGCGGAGGTGAAAAACTGTTTTTT.

This clonotype has ten or more counts. This chain connects TRBV5-5 to TRBJ2-4; D unclear. CDR1 SGHKS and CDR2 YYEKEE come from the germline V gene (reference sequence). The V gene lost 6 bases and the J gene lost 0 bases, with 16 bases spanning the gap. The CDR3 consists of 16 residues. The CDR3 sequence: CASTLGKAVAKNIQYF. CDR3 in DNA: TGTGCCAGCACCTTAGGGAAGGCCGTAGCCAAAAACATTCAGTACTTC.

In its sample, this clonotype was seen many times. This chain links TRBV20-1 with TRBJ2-4; perhaps D is TRBD1 or TRBD2 (6 bases each). Trimming took 3 bases from V and 6 from J, leaving 24 bases between them. Germline V gene lookup returns CDR1 DFQATT and CDR2 SNEGSKA (reference sequence). This CDR3 has 17 amino acids. DNA for the CDR3: TGCAGTGCTAGTGCCGGGGGCAGGGTGACGGCGGGAAACATTCAGTACTTC. This gives the protein CSASAGGRVTAGNIQYF.

This sequence joins TRBV28 and TRBJ2-1; TRBD2 is a possible D gene (6 bases). The CDR3 loop spans 14 amino acids. Trimming stripped 3 bases from V and 10 bases from J, with 16 bases between. Germline-derived CDR1 and CDR2 are MDHEN and SYDVKM. The CDR3 coding sequence is TGTGCCAGCAGTTTTACGGCGGGGAGGCTGGAGCAGTTCTTC. Its protein is CASSFTAGRLEQFF.

There are many counts of this clonotype. The chain couples TRBV25-1 to TRBJ2-7, with D perhaps TRBD2 (6 bases). Germline values: CDR1 MGHDK, CDR2 SYGVNS. The CDR3 consists of 13 residues. Trimming cost V 4 bases and J 3 bases, with 10 bases left between them. CDR3 sequence: CASSAEGGYEQYF. CDR3 nucleotides: TGTGCCAGCAGTGCAGAGGGAGGCTACGAGCAGTACTTC.

This clonotype was counted between two and nine times. The chain combines TRBV4-2 with TRBJ1-1; no clear D gene. Germline CDR1 LGHNA, CDR2 YNFKEQ. The CDR3 contains 15 residues. V lost 5 bases, J lost 4 bases, and 17 bases lay in between. Here the CDR3 reads CASSASMGSRTEAFF. DNA for the CDR3: TGTGCCAGCAGCGCCTCTATGGGCAGTCGCACTGAAGCTTTCTTT.

Many counts were recorded for this clonotype. The DNA of the CDR3 is TGTGCCAGCAGCTCCTACTCCGGGCGCGAGCAGTTCTTC. Protein: CASSSYSGREQFF. The chain uses TRBV7-2 and TRBJ2-1, with D uncertain. Trimming took off 4 bases at V and 10 bases at J, with 14 bases between the two ends. The CDR3 loop spans 13 amino acids. Germline lookup yields CDR1 SGHTA and CDR2 FQGNSA.

This clonotype was detected ten times or more. The chain combines TRBV3-1 with TRBJ1-2; D is undetermined. CDR1 LGHDT and CDR2 YNNKEL come from the germline V gene (reference sequence). CDR3 length: 14 residues. Between the trimmed V and J ends, which lost 3 bases and 8 bases, there was a span of 16 bases. CDR3 sequence reads: CASSQSAVRGGYTF. In DNA form, the CDR3 reads TGTGCCAGCAGCCAGTCCGCAGTCCGGGGAGGCTACACCTTC.

The gene calls are TRBV30 and TRBJ2-3, with TRBD1 matching 9 bases. The CDR3 loop spans 12 amino acids. Trimming at V came to 8 bases and at J to 6 bases, leaving 6 bases not matched to a gene. Germline V gives CDR1 GTSNPN, CDR2 SVGIG (reference sequence). The DNA for the CDR3 is TGTGCCCGGGACAGGGCGACCGATACGCAGTATTTT. This sequence encodes CARDRATDTQYF.

V usage is TRBV7-2 and J usage is TRBJ2-3; no reliable D call. V was clipped by 3 bases and J by 1 base, with 5 bases between them. Looked up from germline, CDR1 is SGHTA and CDR2 is FQGNSA. The CDR3 has 13 residues. This CDR3 reads CASSFWGTDTQYF. The CDR3 region has the DNA TGTGCCAGCAGCTTTTGGGGCACAGATACGCAGTATTTT. Combining the CDR3 with reference TRBV7-2 and TRBJ2-3 gives the whole variable domain GAGVSQSPSNKVTEKGKDVELRCDPISGHTALYWYRQSLGQGLEFLIYFQGNSAPDKSGLPSDRFSAERTGGSVSTLTIQRTQQEDSAVYLCASSFWGTDTQYFGPGTRLTVL.

The chain carries TRBV12-3 or TRBV12-4 and TRBJ2-7; D possibly corresponds to TRBD1 (6 bases). V was pared by 0 bases and J by 4 bases, with 10 bases between. The CDR3 loop spans 14 amino acids. The CDR3: CASSLADRLYEQYF. The CDR3 DNA follows: TGTGCCAGCAGTTTAGCGGACAGATTGTACGAGCAGTACTTC.

This clonotype was observed many times. This chain links TRBV5-1 with TRBJ1-4, with D possibly being TRBD1 (5 bases). CDR1 is SGHRS and CDR2 is YFSETQ in the germline V gene. V was clipped by 0 bases and J by 11 bases, with 20 bases between them. The CDR3 runs 16 residues. The CDR3 DNA sequence: TGCGCCAGCAGCTTGGGATTTAGCGAATCAGGGAACAAACTGTTTTTT. This translates into CASSLGFSESGNKLFF.

The chain combines TRBV5-1 with TRBJ1-4; the D gene is possibly TRBD1 (5 bases). Germline V gene data show CDR1 as SGHRS and CDR2 as YFSETQ. There are 14 residues in the CDR3. The V and J ends lost 4 bases and 3 bases respectively, with 10 bases between them. In DNA form, the CDR3 reads TGCGCCAGCAGCAATCAGGGACCTAATGAAAAACTGTTTTTT. Translating it yields CASSNQGPNEKLFF.

On this clonotype itself: The junction shows a germline mismatch at one end, possibly a read error. This chain connects TRBV6-5 to TRBJ1-2; D is unresolved. The CDR3 has 15 amino acids. Germline CDR1 is MNHEY and CDR2 is SVGAGI. CDR3 sequence (DNA): TGTACCAGCAGTTACCGGCGCGAAGGCTTCTATGGCTACACCTTC. This translates into CTSSYRREGFYGYTF.

With regard to this clonotype: This sequence may be a read error, since a much larger clone differs from it by one base. The chain carries TRBV27 and TRBJ1-1, with D possibly matching TRBD1 (5 bases). The V end was cut by 5 bases, the J end by 4 bases, with 11 bases between. CDR1 and CDR2 from the germline V gene are MNHEY and SMNVEV (reference sequence). This CDR3 contains 13 residues. CDR3 sequence (DNA): TGTGCCAGCAGTGACAGTGCCTCCACTGAAGCTTTCTTT. Its translation is CASSDSASTEAFF.

J is TRBJ1-1 and V is TRBV19, with D unclear. Trimming pared 3 bases from V and 4 bases from J, leaving 12 bases between. The CDR3 covers 14 residues. Germline lookup yields CDR1 LNHDA and CDR2 SQIVND (reference sequence). In nucleotides, the CDR3 is TGTGCCAGTAGTATTGCGGGCGCGGGCACTGAAGCTTTCTTT. Amino acids: CASSIAGAGTEAFF. Variable domain in full (rest from reference TRBV19 and TRBJ1-1): DGGITQSPKYLFRKEGQNVTLSCEQNLNHDAMYWYRQDPGQGLRLIYYSQIVNDFQKGDIAEGYSVSREKKESFPLTVTSAQKNPTAFYLCASSIAGAGTEAFFGQGTRLTVV.